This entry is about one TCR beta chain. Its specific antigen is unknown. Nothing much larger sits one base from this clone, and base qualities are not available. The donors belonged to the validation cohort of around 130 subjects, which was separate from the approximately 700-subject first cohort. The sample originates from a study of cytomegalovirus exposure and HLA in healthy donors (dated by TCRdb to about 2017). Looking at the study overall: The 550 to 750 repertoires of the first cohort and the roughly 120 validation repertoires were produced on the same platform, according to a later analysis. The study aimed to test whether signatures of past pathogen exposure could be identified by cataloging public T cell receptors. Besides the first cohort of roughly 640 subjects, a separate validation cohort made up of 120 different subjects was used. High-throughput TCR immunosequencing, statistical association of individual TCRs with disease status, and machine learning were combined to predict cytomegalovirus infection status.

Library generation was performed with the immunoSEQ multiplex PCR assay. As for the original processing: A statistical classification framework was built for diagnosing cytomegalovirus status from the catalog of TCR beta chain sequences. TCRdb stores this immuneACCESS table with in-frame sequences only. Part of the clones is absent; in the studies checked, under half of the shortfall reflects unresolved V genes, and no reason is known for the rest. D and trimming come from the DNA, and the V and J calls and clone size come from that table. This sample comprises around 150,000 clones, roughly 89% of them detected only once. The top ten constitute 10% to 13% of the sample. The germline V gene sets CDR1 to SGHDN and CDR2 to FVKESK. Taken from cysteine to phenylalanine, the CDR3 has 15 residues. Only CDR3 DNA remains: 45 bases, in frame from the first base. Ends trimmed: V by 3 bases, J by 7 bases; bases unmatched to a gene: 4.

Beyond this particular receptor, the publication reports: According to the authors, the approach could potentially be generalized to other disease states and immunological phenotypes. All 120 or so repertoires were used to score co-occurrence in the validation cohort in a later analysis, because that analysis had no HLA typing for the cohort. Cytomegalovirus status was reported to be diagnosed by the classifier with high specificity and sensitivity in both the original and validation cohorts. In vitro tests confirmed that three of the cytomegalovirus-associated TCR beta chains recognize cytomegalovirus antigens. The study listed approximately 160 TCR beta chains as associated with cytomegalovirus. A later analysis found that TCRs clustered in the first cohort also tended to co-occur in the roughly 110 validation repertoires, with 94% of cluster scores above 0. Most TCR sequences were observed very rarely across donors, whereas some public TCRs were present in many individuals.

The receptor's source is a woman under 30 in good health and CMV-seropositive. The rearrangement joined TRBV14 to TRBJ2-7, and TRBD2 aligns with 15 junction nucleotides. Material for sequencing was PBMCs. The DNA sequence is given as TGTGCCAGCAGCCAGGGACTAGCGGGAGGTCGGGAGCAGTACTTC. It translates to CASSQGLAGGREQYF.